The entry below gives a single T cell receptor (beta chain) sequence along with its context. The data were taken from a study of blood T cell repertoires in COVID-19. Study overall: Sites across the United States, Italy and Spain contributed samples from acute and convalescent COVID-19. From T cells, B-cell-depleted T cells, or PBMCs came the material, which was cDNA or gDNA.

As originally analysed: From reference gene primer amplification, estimates of nucleated cell counts were derived. Libraries were prepared by immunoSEQ multiplex PCR; TCRdb keeps only in-frame clonotypes and omits some of them. For V, J and clone size, that table is used; D and trimming come from the DNA. The table lists around 250,000 clones, around 82% of them singletons, with about 9% in the top ten. V shed 7 bases, J shed 4 bases, and the junction held 10 bases outside the gene matches. The germline CDR1 and CDR2 sequences are SNHLY and FYNNEI. This CDR3 is built from 16 residues. The material sequenced was peripheral blood. The source is a man aged 35 to 55 with active or convalescent COVID-19. The V and J genes are TRBV2 and TRBJ2-2; 9 bases are a match to TRBD2. The CDR3 DNA reads TGTGCCAGCACCGAGAGGCGGGGGGGCCTCACCGGGGAGCTGTTTTTT. This translates into CASTERRGGLTGELFF.